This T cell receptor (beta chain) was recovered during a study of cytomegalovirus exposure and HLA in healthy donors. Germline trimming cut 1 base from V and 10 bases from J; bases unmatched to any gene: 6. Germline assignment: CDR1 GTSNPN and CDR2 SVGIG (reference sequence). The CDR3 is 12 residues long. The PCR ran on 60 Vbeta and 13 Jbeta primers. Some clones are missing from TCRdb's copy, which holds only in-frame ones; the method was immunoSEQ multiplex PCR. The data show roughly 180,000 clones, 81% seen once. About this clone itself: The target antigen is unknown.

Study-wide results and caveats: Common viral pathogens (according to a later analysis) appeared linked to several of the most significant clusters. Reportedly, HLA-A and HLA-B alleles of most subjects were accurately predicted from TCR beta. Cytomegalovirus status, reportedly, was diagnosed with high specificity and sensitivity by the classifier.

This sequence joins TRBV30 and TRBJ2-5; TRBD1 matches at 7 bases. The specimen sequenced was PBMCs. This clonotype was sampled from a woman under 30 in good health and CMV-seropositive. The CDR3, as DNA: TGTGCCTGGAGTGCCAGGGACAGCGGCCAGTACTTC. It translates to CAWSARDSGQYF.